The T cell receptor beta chain under discussion was sequenced for a study of T cell responses to AZD1222 COVID-19 vaccine. General observations from the study: In all cases, repertoires were sampled only after the peak T cell response. The donors showed a predominance of white British ancestry and of females, with possible underestimation of clonal diversity. Vaccination with two AZD1222 doses was followed by a rise in Spike-specific TCR breadth and depth.

Clones were sequenced by immunoSEQ multiplex PCR, and TCRdb holds only the in-frame ones, with some missing. This sample has around 120,000 clones, with around 90% found just once. Comment on this clone: Its antigen is unidentified.

Trimming pared 0 bases from V and 6 bases from J, leaving 6 bases between. The CDR3 runs 13 residues. The source is an adult in good health. This specimen consisted of peripheral blood, obtained on day 0 of AZD1222 vaccination. V is TRBV12-3 or TRBV12-4 and J is TRBJ1-5; the D is unclear. CDR3 amino acids: CASSLALTQPQHF. The CDR3 DNA is TGTGCCAGCAGTTTAGCGCTAACTCAGCCCCAGCATTTT.